This T cell receptor (beta chain) comes out of a study of vaccination and CD4 T cells after COVID-19. Study-wide findings and caveats: Median SARS-CoV-2-reactive clonotype numbers went from 21 to 38; this increase was not significant.

Comment on this clonotype: Its antigen is unknown.

Stated treatment: approximately nine-day PBMC culture with coronavirus spike peptide pools or control peptides (ViraFEST assay). An Oncomine TCR Beta short-read assay was used to sequence the DNA from cultured CD4+ T cells. MiXCR, run by TCRdb on the PCR reads, gives a single entry per CDR3 protein. This sample yields under 15,000 distinct CDR3 sequences, of which 65% to 85% are seen a single time; 20% to 25% belongs to the top ten. The sequence was obtained from a human donor who had recovered from COVID-19. Input material: CD4+ T cells from blood, cultured in vitro.

The chain's CDR3 is CASSRYPTGANNEQFF. The CDR3, as DNA: TGTGCCAGCAGTCGTTACCCCACAGGGGCTAACAATGAGCAGTTCTTC. The gene calls are TRBV7-2 and TRBJ2-1, with 7 bases fitting TRBD1. CDR1 SGHTA and CDR2 FQGNSA come from the germline V gene. This CDR3 has 16 residues. V shed 6 bases, J shed 5 bases, and the junction held 13 bases outside the gene matches.